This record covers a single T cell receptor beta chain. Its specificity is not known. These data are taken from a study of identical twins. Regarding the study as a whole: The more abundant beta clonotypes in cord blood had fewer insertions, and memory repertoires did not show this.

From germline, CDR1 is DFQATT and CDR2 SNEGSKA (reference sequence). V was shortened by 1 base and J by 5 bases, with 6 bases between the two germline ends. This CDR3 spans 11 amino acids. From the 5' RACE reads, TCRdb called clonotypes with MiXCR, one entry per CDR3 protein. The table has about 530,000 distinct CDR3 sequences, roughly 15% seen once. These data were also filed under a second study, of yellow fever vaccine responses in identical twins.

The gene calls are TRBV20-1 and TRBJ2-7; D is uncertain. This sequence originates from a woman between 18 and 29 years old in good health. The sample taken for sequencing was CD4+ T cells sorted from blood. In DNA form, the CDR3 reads TGCAGTGCTAGAGTAGCCCACGAGCAGTACTTC. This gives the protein CSARVAHEQYF.